The rows below give T cell receptor beta chains drawn from one sample of a study of blood T cells in healthy people across ages. TCRdb re-called the 5' RACE reads through MiXCR, storing one row per CDR3 protein. Altogether 550,000 to 800,000 distinct CDR3 sequences are present, 32% being singletons, with the ten largest covering roughly 14%. Sequencing input: blood. The receptors originated from a woman of 80 years or more in good health. Both conserved end residues are part of each CDR3. The order of the fields is J gene, clone size, V gene, D gene, CDR3 protein, CDR3 DNA. D genes are given only for firm matches. The size entry is marked missing in some rows and otherwise reads once, few, many or a size class.

TRBJ2-7 | once | TRBV6-1 | . | CASSEADKYEQYF | TGTGCCAGCAGTGAAGCCGACAAATACGAGCAGTACTTC
TRBJ2-2 | few | TRBV7-2 | . | CASSFPGELFF | TGTGCCAGCAGCTTCCCCGGGGAGCTGTTTTTT
TRBJ1-4 | . | TRBV12-3/TRBV12-4 | . | CASRSAKGEKRFF | TGTGCCAGCAGGTCCGCTAAGGGCGAAAAACGGTTTTTT
TRBJ1-1 | . | TRBV7-2 | TRBD1 | CASSPRDREEAFF | TGTGCCAGCAGCCCCAGGGACAGAGAGGAAGCTTTCTTT
TRBJ2-7 | many | TRBV28 | . | CASSLPDGSYEQYF | TGTGCCAGCAGTTTACCGGACGGGAGCTACGAGCAGTACTTC
TRBJ1-6 | few | TRBV4-2 | . | CASSQETGINSPLHF | TGTGCCAGCAGCCAAGAGACGGGGATTAATTCACCCCTCCACTTT
TRBJ2-1 | many | TRBV5-6 | TRBD2 | CASSRRTSGDLNEQFF | TGTGCCAGCAGCCGACGGACTAGCGGGGACCTCAATGAGCAGTTCTTC
TRBJ2-7 | many | TRBV6-5 | . | CASSYSNRGSGYEQYF | TGTGCCAGCAGTTACTCGAATCGGGGATCGGGCTACGAGCAGTACTTC
TRBJ2-7 | . | TRBV7-9 | TRBD2 | CASSLSGAGTAF | TGTGCCAGCAGCTTAAGCGGGGCCGGAACCGCCTTC
TRBJ2-3 | . | TRBV7-2 | TRBD2 | CASSLLLAGAFSTDTQYF | TGTGCCAGCAGCTTATTACTAGCGGGGGCTTTCTCCACAGATACGCAGTATTTT
TRBJ1-6 | many | TRBV5-5 | . | CASSLLTDNSPLHF | TGTGCCAGCAGCTTGTTGACCGACAATTCACCCCTCCACTTT
TRBJ1-4 | few | TRBV7-8 | . | CASSPSQGSTNEKLFF | TGTGCCAGCAGCCCAAGTCAGGGATCAACTAATGAAAAACTGTTTTTT
TRBJ2-7 | . | TRBV3-1 | TRBD2 | CASSPSPSGDGTENYEQYF | TGTGCCAGCAGCCCATCACCTAGCGGGGACGGAACCGAGAACTACGAGCAGTACTTC
TRBJ1-1 | many | TRBV10-3 | TRBD1 | CAISDGQGNTEAFF | TGTGCCATCAGTGACGGACAGGGGAACACTGAAGCTTTCTTT
TRBJ1-2 | many | TRBV3-1 | . | CASLAGRGGYTF | TGTGCCAGCCTGGCCGGCAGGGGTGGCTACACCTTC
TRBJ2-1 | many | TRBV7-2 | . | CASSLKSFGEQFF | TGTGCCAGCAGCTTAAAAAGCTTCGGTGAGCAGTTCTTC
TRBJ2-1 | many | TRBV7-9 | . | CASSPRDQPREQFF | TGTGCCAGCAGCCCCCGGGACCAGCCAAGGGAGCAGTTCTTC
TRBJ2-7 | few | TRBV5-5 | . | CASSRPSYEQYF | TGTGCCAGCAGCCGTCCCTCCTACGAGCAGTACTTC
TRBJ2-7 | many | TRBV2 | TRBD1 | CASSANRGQSYEQYF | TGTGCCAGCAGTGCAAACAGGGGGCAGTCCTACGAGCAGTACTTC
TRBJ2-7 | many | TRBV5-1 | . | CASSFNRSPYEQYF | TGCGCCAGCAGCTTTAACAGGAGTCCCTACGAGCAGTACTTC
TRBJ2-5 | . | TRBV7-2 | . | CASSPSGGEAETQYF | TGTGCCAGCAGCCCCTCGGGCGGCGAGGCTGAGACCCAGTACTTC
TRBJ2-7 | . | TRBV5-1 | . | CASSLLDGSYEQYF | TGCGCCAGCAGCTTGCTTGACGGCTCCTACGAGCAGTACTTC
TRBJ1-1 | few | TRBV7-2 | . | CAGSAFMNTEAFF | TGTGCCGGCAGCGCCTTCATGAACACTGAAGCTTTCTTT
TRBJ2-3 | few | TRBV3-1 | . | CASSRRGGGAGEDTQYF | TGTGCCAGCAGTCGCAGGGGGGGGGGCGCCGGCGAGGATACGCAGTATTTT
TRBJ2-5 | . | TRBV5-1 | . | CAGSPGLTEQNGQYF | TGCGCCGGCAGCCCGGGACTCACCGAGCAGAATGGGCAGTACTTC
TRBJ2-7 | many | TRBV20-1 | . | CSARGLNPYEQYF | TGCAGTGCTAGAGGACTGAACCCCTACGAGCAGTACTTC
TRBJ2-3 | many | TRBV20-1 | . | CSARDGLAPDTQYF | TGCAGTGCTAGAGATGGGCTTGCCCCAGATACGCAGTATTTT
TRBJ1-1 | many | TRBV7-6 | . | CASSSKVGTEAFF | TGTGCCAGCAGCTCAAAGGTTGGCACTGAAGCTTTCTTT
TRBJ1-2 | . | TRBV6-2/TRBV6-3 | . | CASSGSGINYGYTF | TGTGCCAGCAGTGGATCCGGGATTAACTATGGCTACACCTTC
TRBJ2-1 | many | TRBV6-1 | . | CASSPANHILINEQFF | TGTGCCAGCAGTCCCGCAAACCATATTCTTATTAATGAGCAGTTCTTC
TRBJ2-3 | . | TRBV7-2 | TRBD2 | CASSLLAGGAPDTQYF | TGTGCCAGCAGCTTACTAGCGGGGGGGGCGCCAGATACGCAGTATTTT
TRBJ2-5 | many | TRBV9 | . | CAVRETQYF | TGTGCCGTACGGGAGACCCAGTACTTC
TRBJ2-7 | many | TRBV5-6 | . | CASSGAAGAFSYEQYF | TGTGCCAGCAGCGGAGCTGCGGGGGCATTCTCCTACGAGCAGTACTTC
TRBJ2-7 | . | TRBV7-2 | . | CASGTGTSDYEQYF | TGTGCCAGCGGGACCGGGACTTCAGATTACGAGCAGTACTTC
TRBJ2-5 | few | TRBV7-3 | . | CASSLGPYNEQYF | TGTGCCAGCAGCTTAGGCCCCTACAATGAGCAGTACTTC
TRBJ1-1 | few | TRBV30 | TRBD1 | CAWSVRQGGEAFF | TGTGCCTGGAGTGTAAGGCAGGGGGGTGAAGCTTTCTTT